This T cell receptor (beta chain) was retrieved from a study of CD8 T cells in Susac syndrome (dated by TCRdb to about 2019). Looking at the study overall: Whether CD8+ T cell activation and differentiation in Susac syndrome was antigen driven was tested using repertoire sequencing.

Peripheral blood CD8+ and CD4+ T cells from healthy donors, Susac syndrome patients and multiple sclerosis patients were profiled by high-throughput TCR beta sequencing. The multiple sclerosis controls were treatment-naive patients who had stable or active relapsing-remitting disease and met the revised McDonald criteria. Bulk CD8+ and CD4+ T cells were purified by magnetic negative isolation, while CD8+ TEMRA cells were enriched using FACS. Blood was collected in EDTA tubes and processed within 24 hours, with PBMCs isolated through density gradient centrifugation. PBMCs intended for TCR sequencing were cryopreserved in liquid nitrogen and thawed later in a water bath at 37 degrees C. A purity of at least 90% was achieved for sorted or isolated CD4+, CD8+ and CD8+ TEMRA cells. Here is what the overall study found, with its caveats: The number of individuals in the TCR sequencing and HLA analysis was acknowledged as relatively small.

RNA was extracted with the RNeasy kit and about 0.5 to 1 ug was reverse transcribed using random hexamers. The immunoSEQ multiplex PCR assay, covering 54 Vbeta and 13 Jbeta segments, was used to amplify TCR beta CDR3 regions. PCR amplification bias was corrected by using a synthetic template baseline for primer optimization and computational correction. Per the authors' processing: Only productive sequences were kept, with reads annotated to V, D and J genes according to IMGT and analyzed in immunoSEQ Analyzer. To calculate clonality, Shannon entropy was normalized by log2 of the number of productive unique sequences and then subtracted from one. For each patient and control, public and private clones were evaluated within the 100 most prevalent clones. A clone was defined as Susac-specific if it was absent from the healthy and MS cohorts, from over a thousand published viral clones and from other ImmuneACCESS disease sequences. Through fastp at Q25 and MiXCR, TCRdb rebuilt clones from the public reads, retaining in-frame beta chains. Rows matching on CDR3 protein sequence are summarized as one entry with the most common DNA and genes. TCRdb assigned the V and J calls; the authors' analysis was not used. This sample gives about 200,000 distinct CDR3 sequences in total; roughly 94% of them show up just once. Approximately 0.081% of the sample comes from the top ten.

V was cut back by 0 bases and J by 3 bases, leaving a gap of 20 bases between them. Via the germline V gene, CDR1 is SGDLS and CDR2 YYNGEE. Counted from cysteine to phenylalanine, this CDR3 has 18 amino acids. The DNA shown is the 54-base CDR3, in frame from base 1. Concerning this clonotype itself: It lacks a known antigen. The record has no base qualities; no much larger clone is one base away.

Here the chain combines TRBV9 and TRBJ2-3; the D gene assignment is perhaps TRBD1 or TRBD2, with each matching 5 bases. This clonotype was sampled from a human donor with multiple sclerosis. The sequenced sample was CD4+ T cells from PBMCs. For the CDR3, the sequence is CASSVAGHRPLSTDTQYF. The DNA sequence follows: TGTGCCAGCAGCGTAGCGGGGCACCGACCCCTGAGTACAGATACGCAGTATTTT.